This TCR beta chain was profiled in a study of shared clonotypes between healthy human individuals (dated by TCRdb to 2018 to 2020). Background for the entire study: A couple of women and a few men aged 18 to 49 years were included in the cohort. For each donor, three plates each were used for CD4 naive and CD4 memory, two plates were used for CD8 naive, and one plate was used for CD8 memory. The study deeply sequenced blood TCR repertoires of five healthy adults to estimate repertoire size and the extent of clonotype sharing between individuals. To increase sequencing depth and limit assay-specific biases, different laboratories used diverse techniques to prepare libraries and sequence TCR repertoires. Leukapheresis yielded between about 0.9 and 9.5 billion PBMCs per donor.

Healthy HIV-negative adults with no recently reported acute infections or vaccinations were included as donors. All donors were Caucasian adults living in Nashville, Tennessee, USA. CD4+ T cells were enriched by magnetic negative selection, after which naive cells were positively selected on CD45RA and the negative fraction was taken as the memory subset. Blood was collected by leukapheresis, and PBMCs were isolated by Ficoll-Histopaque density gradient centrifugation and then cryopreserved in liquid nitrogen vapor phase. Purity and quantity of every magnetically sorted T cell population were checked by analytical flow cytometry. Each sorted fraction had its genomic DNA isolated and then quantified by UV absorbance on a Nanodrop 2000c. Using the deep immunoSEQ assay, multiplex PCR amplified TCR CDR3 regions from genomic DNA. Extracted genomic DNA from each cell subset was spread evenly across all wells of several immunoSEQ 96-well plates, with each plate serving as a replicate. For sorted subsets, approximately 200 ng of genomic DNA, equivalent to 30,000 or so T cell genomes, went into each replicate PCR. Purified libraries were measured with a Qubit 3.0 fluorometer, size-checked on a Bioanalyzer 2100, and measured again with the KAPA Library Quantification kit. Every immunoSEQ 96-well plate was sequenced on a dedicated single-read 150-cycle Illumina NextSeq 550 flow cell. From the authors' description of their analysis: Because only junctional sequences without quality scores were contained in the immunoSEQ output, filtering matching that applied to full-length reads could not be performed. Sequences were annotated with PyIR, a Python wrapper for IgBLAST v1.9, and V/J genes and CDR3 were assigned using IMGT germline references. Any read was removed if the V/J assignment was weak (E-value above 1e-6), the CDR3 was missing, or the read contained stop codons, out-of-frame junctions, or ambiguous translated residues. V3J clonotypes were defined as sequences sharing the same inferred V gene, J gene, and CDR3 amino acid sequence. The percentage overlap between two repertoires was calculated by dividing the number of shared unique clonotypes by the size of the smaller repertoire. Repertoire richness was assessed with RTK rarefaction, the Chao1 estimator, and Recon v2.1 estimates of unobserved clonotypes. Generation probabilities for all TCRbeta clonotypes obtained by the gDNA method from a handful of donors were computed using OLGA. This immuneACCESS table, as held by TCRdb, lists in-frame sequences with V and J called but not all clones. Of the missing ones, under half trace to an unresolved V gene in checked studies; the others have no known cause. The DNA gave D and trimming, while V, J and clone size come from that table. In this sample the table shows 2 million to 3 million clones, 90% to 95% of which occur a single time. The ten largest clones add up to around 0.14% of the sample.

Results the study describes overall, beyond this receptor: Rarefaction of sorted-subset datasets indicated incomplete sequencing despite the large sequencing depth. Estimated clonotype richness was generally larger for naive than for memory subsets. Sharing across a few donors was observed for 5% to 6.5% of naive CD4, over 3% of naive CD8, 2.3% of memory CD4, and about 0.4% of memory CD8 clonotypes. Compared with non-shared clonotypes, clonotypes shared by all four sorted-subset donors had higher generation probabilities. Based on pairwise subsampling, the degree of clonotype sharing among donors was expected to be affected by sequencing depth. Because the study included a small number of donors, the genetic and exposure-history diversity represented was limited. Sampling was limited to blood, and TCR repertoires in tissue likely differ from TCR repertoires in blood.

As to this clone: Its antigen is still unknown. Nothing much larger sits one base from this clone, and base qualities are not available. The same CDR3 can be traced to other DNA sequences in this sample.

What was sequenced was naive CD4+ T cells sorted from blood. This sample's cell subset or site label indicates: CD45RA+ positively selected. The receptor was derived from a man in his late teens or twenties in good health.

The CDR3 region: CASSLGLAGAYEQYF. At the DNA level, the sequence is TGTGCCAGCAGCTTGGGACTAGCGGGCGCCTACGAGCAGTACTTC. The chain joins TRBV5-4 to TRBJ2-7; TRBD2 agrees with 10 junctional bases. V loses 0 bases at its end and J loses 2 bases; junction bases beyond the gene matches: 2. The germline V gene encodes CDR1 SGHNT and CDR2 YYREEE (reference sequence). Including the terminal cysteine and phenylalanine, the CDR3 comprises 15 residues. Left in the record is the CDR3 DNA by itself, 45 bases read in frame from the first base.